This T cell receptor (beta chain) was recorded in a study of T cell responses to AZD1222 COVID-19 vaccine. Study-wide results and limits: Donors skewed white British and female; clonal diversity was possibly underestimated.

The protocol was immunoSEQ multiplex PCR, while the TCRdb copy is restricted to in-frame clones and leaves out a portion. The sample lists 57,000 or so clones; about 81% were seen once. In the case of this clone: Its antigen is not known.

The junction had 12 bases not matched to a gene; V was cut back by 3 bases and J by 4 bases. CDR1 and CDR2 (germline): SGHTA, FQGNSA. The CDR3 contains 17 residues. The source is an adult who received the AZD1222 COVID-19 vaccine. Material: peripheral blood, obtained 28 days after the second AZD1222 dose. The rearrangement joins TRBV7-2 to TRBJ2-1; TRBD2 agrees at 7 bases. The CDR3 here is CASSFRTSALGYNEQFF. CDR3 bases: TGTGCCAGCAGCTTCCGCACTAGCGCTTTAGGGTACAATGAGCAGTTCTTC.